Ten or more counts support the clone carrying this TCR beta chain. What it binds is not known. The CDR3 runs to 15 residues. With 5 bases removed from V and 4 bases from J, the gap between germline ends came to 14 bases. This record belongs to a study of T cells in Graves' hyperthyroidism and ophthalmopathy. Study-wide results and caveats: Most clonotypes expanded in the thyroid (above 0.001) were also present in blood. Stable hyperthyroidism and ophthalmopathy were separated using 13 V-J signatures.

Uncontrolled infections, other autoimmune diseases, pregnancy or lactation led to exclusion of patients. Orbital computed tomography, thyroid ultrasound, serum thyroxine and TRAb, and clinical symptoms together informed the diagnoses. The TCR beta CDR3 regions underwent amplification using RNA transcripts as the source. The HTBI primer set drove a first-round RT-PCR of the TCR CDR3. TCRdb independently ran MiXCR on the multiplex PCR reads; one entry per CDR3 protein. The repertoire consists of some 340,000 distinct CDR3 sequences, with approximately 15% occurring once and the leading ten covering roughly 33%.

The source is a woman in her thirties or forties with Graves' ophthalmopathy. The chain employs TRBV12-3 or TRBV12-4 and TRBJ2-2; either TRBD1 or TRBD2 may supply D (6 bases each). The sequencing input was blood. The CDR3 region has the DNA TGTGCCAGCAGTCGACCCGGGGGCCGCACCGGGGAGCTGTTTTTT. Its protein is CASSRPGGRTGELFF.